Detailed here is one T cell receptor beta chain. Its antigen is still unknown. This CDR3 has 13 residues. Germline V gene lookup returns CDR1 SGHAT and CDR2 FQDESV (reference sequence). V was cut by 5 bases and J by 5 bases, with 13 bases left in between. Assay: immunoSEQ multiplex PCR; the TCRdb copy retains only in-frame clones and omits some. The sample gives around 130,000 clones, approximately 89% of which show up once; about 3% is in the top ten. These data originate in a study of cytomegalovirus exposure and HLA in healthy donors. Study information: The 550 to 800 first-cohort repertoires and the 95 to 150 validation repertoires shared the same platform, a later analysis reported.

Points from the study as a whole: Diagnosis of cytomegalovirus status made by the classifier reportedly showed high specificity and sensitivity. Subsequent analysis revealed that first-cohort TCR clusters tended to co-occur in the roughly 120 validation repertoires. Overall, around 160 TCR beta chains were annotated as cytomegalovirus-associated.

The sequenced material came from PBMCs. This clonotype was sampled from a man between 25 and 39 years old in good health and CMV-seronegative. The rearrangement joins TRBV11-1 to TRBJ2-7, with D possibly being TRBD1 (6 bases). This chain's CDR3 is CASSRAGANEQYF. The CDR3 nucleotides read TGTGCCAGCAGCAGGGCAGGGGCGAACGAGCAGTACTTC.